This entry lists 32 T cell receptor beta chains sequenced from one sample in a study of blood T cell repertoires in COVID-19. The method was immunoSEQ multiplex PCR; TCRdb's version includes in-frame clones alone and lacks a portion of them. The table lists around 150,000 clones, approximately 83% of them singletons, with under 15% in the top ten. The sequencing input was PBMCs or T cells enriched from blood (not recorded which). Receptor source: a woman aged 55-75 years who had recovered from COVID-19.

Regarding this clone: Other DNA sequences in this sample translate to the same CDR3. The rearrangement joins TRBV6-1 to TRBJ2-3, with D perhaps matching TRBD2 (7 bases). This CDR3 comprises 15 residues. CDR1 MNHNS and CDR2 SASEGT come from the germline V gene. The V end lost 1 base, the J end lost 3 bases, and 11 bases lay between the germline ends. This chain's CDR3 is CASSEVGGTTDTQYF. CDR3 sequence (DNA): TGTGCCAGCAGTGAAGTGGGAGGGACAACAGATACGCAGTATTTT.

V is TRBV5-1 and J is TRBJ1-2, with D maybe TRBD1 (5 bases). V lost 0 bases, J lost 6 bases, and 12 bases lay in between. The CDR3 is 14 residues long. Germline V gene data show CDR1 as SGHRS and CDR2 as YFSETQ. CDR3 nucleotide sequence: TGCGCCAGCAGCTTGGCCGGGGCGGGGAATGGCTACACCTTC. As protein: CASSLAGAGNGYTF.

The V and J genes are TRBV18 and TRBJ1-1; 10 bases map to TRBD1. From germline, CDR1 is KGHSH and CDR2 LQKENI. The CDR3 is made up of 16 amino acids. V lost 4 bases to trimming and J lost 4 bases; unmatched junction nucleotides: 9. The CDR3 region has the DNA TGTGCCAGCTCACAGCGAGGACAGGGGGTGGGCACTGAAGCTTTCTTT. Amino acids: CASSQRGQGVGTEAFF. Drawing the rest from reference TRBV18 and TRBJ1-1, the complete variable domain is NAGVMQNPRHLVRRRGQEARLRCSPMKGHSHVYWYRQLPEEGLKFMVYLQKENIIDESGMPKERFSAEFPKEGPSILRIQQVVRGDSAAYFCASSQRGQGVGTEAFFGQGTRLTVV.

The chain couples TRBV9 to TRBJ2-3; D is perhaps TRBD2 (5 bases). Germline V gene sequence: CDR1 SGDLS, CDR2 YYNGEE. The length of the CDR3 is 15 residues. Trimming shortened V by 0 bases and J by 8 bases, and 16 bases separated the two germline ends. The CDR3 protein is CASSVGGYPGGTQYF. DNA of the CDR3: TGTGCCAGCAGCGTAGGAGGCTACCCCGGAGGTACGCAGTATTTT.

The chain couples TRBV25-1 to TRBJ1-2; 12 nucleotides align to TRBD1. The CDR3 runs to 15 residues. J was trimmed by 4 bases and V by 5 bases; bases with no gene match: 5. Per germline, CDR1 MGHDK and CDR2 SYGVNS. CDR3 sequence: CASSKPGQGAYGYTF. The CDR3 region has the DNA TGTGCCAGCAGTAAACCGGGACAGGGGGCCTATGGCTACACCTTC.

The chain employs TRBV2 and TRBJ1-5, with 12 bases fitting TRBD1. V shed 8 bases, J shed 6 bases, and the junction held 8 bases outside the gene matches. The length of the CDR3 is 15 residues. Germline CDR1 and CDR2: SNHLY and FYNNEI. The CDR3 DNA is TGTGCCAGCCGATCGGGACAGGGGGCAGGTCAGCCCCAGCATTTT. It specifies CASRSGQGAGQPQHF.

This rearrangement joins TRBV5-8 to TRBJ1-2; a possible D gene is TRBD1 (5 bases). CDR1 and CDR2 from the germline V gene are SGHTS and YDEGEE. V was trimmed by 2 bases and J by 1 base, leaving 18 bases between them. This CDR3 is 17 amino acids long. CDR3 in DNA: TGTGCCAGCAGCTTCAATGCGGGGGGACGGAATAACTATGGCTACACCTTC. This encodes CASSFNAGGRNNYGYTF.

The CDR3 nucleotides read TGTGCCAGTAGTAGAACCGGTCGGACAGGGGGGTACAATGAGCAGTTCTTC. Its translation: CASSRTGRTGGYNEQFF. The genes are TRBV19 and TRBJ2-1, with 10 positions matching TRBD1. V dropped 4 bases and J dropped 4; count of bases not matched to a gene: 10. Germline-derived CDR1 and CDR2 are LNHDA and SQIVND (reference sequence). This CDR3 has 17 amino acids.

This clone was detected once. The gene calls are TRBV6-5 and TRBJ1-6; D call uncertain. V dropped 6 bases and J dropped 0 bases, with 6 bases sitting between them. CDR3 length equals 14 residues. Germline V gene data show CDR1 as MNHEY and CDR2 as SVGAGI. The CDR3 sequence: CASRASSYNSPLHF. As DNA, the CDR3 is TGTGCCAGCAGAGCAAGCTCCTATAATTCACCCCTCCACTTT.

This clone was observed a single time. The V gene is TRBV13, the J gene TRBJ1-2; 8 bases are a match to TRBD1. Unmatched junction bases numbered 6, after V lost 4 bases and J lost 2 bases. This CDR3 is built from 15 residues. CDR1 and CDR2 from the germline V gene are PRHDT and FYEKMQ (reference sequence). The CDR3 spells CASSSWTGTNYGYTF. The CDR3 bases are TGTGCCAGCAGCTCGTGGACAGGGACCAACTATGGCTACACCTTC. The full variable domain, with the rest looked up from reference TRBV13 and TRBJ1-2, is AAGVIQSPRHLIKEKRETATLKCYPIPRHDTVYWYQQGPGQDPQFLISFYEKMQSDKGSIPDRFSAQQFSDYHSELNMSSLELGDSALYFCASSSWTGTNYGYTFGSGTRLTVV.

The chain links TRBV19 to TRBJ2-5; D gene ambiguous. The CDR3 is 14 residues long. Deletions cut 5 bases from V and 0 bases from J, with 10 bases between. Germline assignment: CDR1 LNHDA and CDR2 SQIVND (reference sequence). The CDR3 coding sequence is TGTGCCAGTAGTGAGGCCCCTTACCAAGAGACCCAGTACTTC. It is translated as CASSEAPYQETQYF.

The J gene is TRBJ2-3, the V gene TRBV7-9; possibly TRBD2 for D (6 bases). Germline CDR1 and CDR2: SEHNR and FQNEAQ (reference sequence). V gave up 7 bases and J gave up 2 bases, with 16 bases separating them. The CDR3 spans 15 residues. The CDR3: CASTPRGTNTDTQYF. The CDR3 DNA follows: TGTGCCAGCACCCCGCGGGGTACTAACACAGATACGCAGTATTTT.

The J gene is TRBJ2-6, the V gene TRBV5-5; D unresolved. V lost 2 bases, J lost 0 bases, and 9 bases lay in between. CDR1 is SGHKS, CDR2 YYEKEE, per germline (reference sequence). CDR3 size: 16 residues. In nucleotides, the CDR3 is TGTGCCAGCAGCTTTTCACCGAGCTCTGGGGCCAACGTCCTGACTTTC. It specifies CASSFSPSSGANVLTF. Full variable domain (missing parts from reference TRBV5-5 and TRBJ2-6): DAGVTQSPTHLIKTRGQQVTLRCSPISGHKSVSWYQQVLGQGPQFIFQYYEKEERGRGNFPDRFSARQFPNYSSELNVNALLLGDSALYLCASSFSPSSGANVLTFGAGSRLTVL.

The CDR3 loop is CASSFGGDRGNYGYTF. Here the CDR3 DNA reads TGCGCCAGCAGCTTCGGCGGGGACAGGGGTAACTATGGCTACACCTTC. The chain links TRBV5-1 to TRBJ1-2, with TRBD1 matching 10 bases. In germline, CDR1 is SGHRS, CDR2 YFSETQ. The V segment lost 2 bases and the J segment 1 base; nucleotides outside the gene matches: 5. The CDR3 has 16 residues.

The gene calls are TRBV18 and TRBJ1-1; D is unresolved. The V and J ends lost 1 base and 1 base respectively, with 16 bases between them. The CDR3 is made up of 17 amino acids. Germline CDR1 is KGHSH and CDR2 is LQKENI. The CDR3: CASSPRLIQEGNTEAFF. The CDR3 bases are TGTGCCAGCTCACCACGTCTCATCCAGGAAGGGAACACTGAAGCTTTCTTT.

The chain recombines TRBV5-4 with TRBJ1-2, with D perhaps matching TRBD1 (6 bases). The CDR3 runs to 15 residues. The germline V gene has CDR1 SGHNT and CDR2 YYREEE (reference sequence). Trimming removed 5 bases at V and 0 bases at J, with 14 bases between. The CDR3 DNA reads as TGTGCCAGCAGGACTCAGGACAGCCCTAACTATGGCTACACCTTC. Its translation: CASRTQDSPNYGYTF.

The chain employs TRBV9 and TRBJ1-1, with 8 bases that match TRBD1. Per germline, CDR1 SGDLS and CDR2 YYNGEE. V lost 7 bases, J lost 2 bases, and 10 bases stayed unmatched. The CDR3 is 15 residues long. This chain's CDR3 is CASSPGTGPNTEAFF. CDR3 DNA: TGTGCCAGCTCCCCTGGGACAGGACCTAACACTGAAGCTTTCTTT.

CDR3 in amino acids: CASSQERADTQYF. The CDR3 DNA reads TGCGCCAGCAGCCAAGAACGCGCAGATACGCAGTATTTT. This sequence joins TRBV4-1 and TRBJ2-3; D remains unclear. The CDR3 runs to 13 residues. The V gene's germline CDR1 is MGHRA and CDR2 YSYEKL. V shed 0 bases and J shed 4 bases, with 5 bases lying between them.

The chain joins TRBV19 to TRBJ1-2; 8 bases map to TRBD1. Germline values: CDR1 LNHDA, CDR2 SQIVND (reference sequence). Unmatched junction bases numbered 11, after V lost 4 bases and J lost 7 bases. The CDR3 runs 15 residues. This chain's CDR3 is CASSNYDRGVGGYTF. The DNA for the CDR3 is TGTGCCAGTAGTAACTACGACAGGGGAGTAGGTGGCTACACCTTC.

The rearrangement uses TRBV30 and TRBJ1-3, with D possibly being TRBD1 (5 bases). V gave up 3 bases and J gave up 1 base, with 10 bases separating them. Looked up from germline, CDR1 is GTSNPN and CDR2 is SVGIG (reference sequence). The CDR3 covers 14 residues. This CDR3 is CAWRARGSGNTIYF. The CDR3 nucleotides are TGTGCCTGGAGGGCCCGGGGGTCTGGAAACACCATATATTTT.

The chain uses TRBV20-1 and TRBJ1-2, with D possibly being TRBD1 (6 bases). The CDR3 is 14 residues long. With 3 bases removed from V and 0 bases from J, the gap between germline ends came to 11 bases. From germline, CDR1 is DFQATT and CDR2 SNEGSKA (reference sequence). The CDR3 DNA sequence: TGCAGTGCTAGTTCCGGACAGACTAACTATGGCTACACCTTC. Protein: CSASSGQTNYGYTF.

The CDR3 DNA is TGCGCCAGCAGCCCATACAGAACCTCGGGCTACACCTTC. This translates into CASSPYRTSGYTF. The chain has TRBV5-1 and TRBJ1-2; no clear D. CDR3 length: 13 amino acids. Looked up from germline, CDR1 is SGHRS and CDR2 is YFSETQ. Trimming shortened V by 4 bases and J by 8 bases, and 15 bases separated the two germline ends.

The chain couples TRBV27 to TRBJ1-2; D is possibly TRBD1 (6 bases). The germline V and J ends were trimmed by 2 bases and 2 bases, with 12 bases remaining between them. Germline CDR1 and CDR2: MNHEY and SMNVEV (reference sequence). CDR3 length: 15 amino acids. The CDR3 is CASSLNRDANYGYTF. CDR3 nucleotides: TGTGCCAGCAGTTTAAACAGGGATGCCAACTATGGCTACACCTTC.

The V and J genes are TRBV6-1 and TRBJ2-3; TRBD2 aligns across 7 bases. The trim removed 2 bases at V and 8 bases at J, leaving 7 bases unmatched. The CDR3 runs to 14 residues. Germline-derived CDR1 and CDR2 are MNHNS and SASEGT. The CDR3 sequence: CASSERWDYITQYF. CDR3 nucleotides: TGTGCCAGCAGTGAAAGATGGGACTACATTACGCAGTATTTT.

The CDR3: CASSLEGGTQYF. The CDR3 DNA is TGCGCCAGCAGCTTAGAGGGAGGTACGCAGTATTTT. J is TRBJ2-3 and V is TRBV5-1; a possible D gene is TRBD2 (6 bases). CDR3 length equals 12 residues. V lost 2 bases and J lost 8, with 9 bases in between. The germline gives CDR1 SGHRS, CDR2 YFSETQ.

This chain links TRBV19 with TRBJ1-1; a weak D match, TRBD1 (6 bases). The V gene lost 10 bases and the J gene lost 0 bases, with 24 bases spanning the gap. Germline V lookup: CDR1 LNHDA, CDR2 SQIVND (reference sequence). The CDR3 totals 17 residues. CDR3 DNA sequence: TGTGCCACCTCCCGAGTCCCCCCAGGGGAAATGAACACTGAAGCTTTCTTT. Protein: CATSRVPPGEMNTEAFF.

The V call is TRBV5-5, the J call TRBJ2-2; perhaps TRBD1 as D (6 bases). Germline V gives CDR1 SGHKS, CDR2 YYEKEE (reference sequence). The V end lost 1 base, the J end lost 4 bases, and 14 bases lay between the germline ends. This CDR3 is built from 16 residues. The CDR3 nucleotides are TGTGCCAGCAGCTTGATCGGTGGGACACCCACCGGGGAGCTGTTTTTT. Its protein is CASSLIGGTPTGELFF.

The genes are TRBV5-4 and TRBJ2-2; possibly TRBD2 for D (7 bases). The CDR3 contains 18 residues. Germline CDR1 and CDR2: SGHNT and YYREEE (reference sequence). V was shortened by 3 bases and J by 5 bases, with 23 bases between the two germline ends. The CDR3 DNA sequence: TGTGCCAGCAGCTACACTACGTCTAGCGGAGGGGGGACCGGGGAGCTGTTTTTT. It is translated as CASSYTTSSGGGTGELFF.

This clone has just one count. This sample also contains other DNA sequences that code for the same CDR3. The V and J genes are TRBV18 and TRBJ2-7, with 7 positions matching TRBD2. V trimming: 3 bases; J trimming: 3 bases; junction bases outside the gene matches: 2. The CDR3 totals 13 residues. Germline V gene lookup returns CDR1 KGHSH and CDR2 LQKENI. CDR3 DNA: TGTGCCAGCTCACCCGCGGGGGACTACGAGCAGTACTTC. Translation: CASSPAGDYEQYF. Looking up the rest from reference TRBV18 and TRBJ2-7 gives the full variable domain: NAGVMQNPRHLVRRRGQEARLRCSPMKGHSHVYWYRQLPEEGLKFMVYLQKENIIDESGMPKERFSAEFPKEGPSILRIQQVVRGDSAAYFCASSPAGDYEQYFGPGTRLTVT.

The gene calls are TRBV30 and TRBJ2-7, with D maybe TRBD2 (6 bases). The V gene's germline CDR1 is GTSNPN and CDR2 SVGIG (reference sequence). With 2 bases removed from V and 7 bases from J, the gap between germline ends came to 18 bases. This CDR3 is 14 amino acids long. The CDR3 protein is CAWSRDSGEQEQYF. The DNA of the CDR3 is TGTGCCTGGAGTAGAGATAGCGGCGAGCAGGAGCAGTACTTC.

The rearrangement joins TRBV28 to TRBJ1-5, with D possibly being TRBD1 (5 bases). Germline V gene data show CDR1 as MDHEN and CDR2 as SYDVKM. Trimming removed 10 bases from V and 0 bases from J, with 10 bases in between. This CDR3 has 13 residues. The DNA of the CDR3 is TGTGCCACCCGACAGTATAGCAATCAGCCCCAGCATTTT. Translating it yields CATRQYSNQPQHF.

V gene TRBV27 combines with J gene TRBJ2-1; D may be TRBD2 (6 bases). V dropped 5 bases and J dropped 9 bases, with 26 bases sitting between them. This CDR3 comprises 17 residues. Germline V gives CDR1 MNHEY, CDR2 SMNVEV (reference sequence). CDR3 DNA sequence: TGTGCCAGCAGTCCGGGAGTAGTATGGGTTGGGCGGGGTGAGCAGTTCTTC. This encodes CASSPGVVWVGRGEQFF.